This is a list of T cell receptor beta chains from one sample in a study of T cell changes during pregnancy in multiple sclerosis. Using immunoSEQ multiplex PCR, the repertoire was profiled, and TCRdb retains in-frame clones only, with some absent. This sample carries approximately 98,000 clones, 92% of them seen once, and the ten largest clones take more than 2%. The sample in question was peripheral blood, obtained after pregnancy. The receptors were gathered from a female donor in good health, enrolled as a control in a pregnancy study. The CDR3 runs from the conserved cysteine through the conserved F or W. D genes are given only for firm matches. Clone size is shown for a subset of rows, as once, few, many or a class of expanded clone.

d_call: .; cdr3_length: 13; v_call: TRBV7-6; j_call: TRBJ2-5; clone_size: once; cdr3_aa: CASSQGFQETQYF; cdr3_nt: TGTGCCAGCAGCCAGGGGTTTCAAGAGACCCAGTACTTC
d_call: .; cdr3_length: 17; v_call: TRBV13; j_call: TRBJ1-1; clone_size: .; cdr3_aa: CASSLGPLVGENTEAFF; cdr3_nt: TGTGCCAGCAGCTTAGGCCCTCTCGTAGGGGAAAACACTGAAGCTTTCTTT
d_call: .; cdr3_length: 14; v_call: TRBV11-2; j_call: TRBJ2-5; clone_size: .; cdr3_aa: CASSLPGLVETQYF; cdr3_nt: TGTGCCAGCAGCTTGCCGGGACTTGTAGAGACCCAGTACTTC
d_call: TRBD1; cdr3_length: 16; v_call: TRBV18; j_call: TRBJ2-7; clone_size: .; cdr3_aa: CASSPRGQPQSYEQYF; cdr3_nt: TGTGCCAGCTCACCACGGGGACAGCCACAGTCCTACGAGCAGTACTTC
d_call: TRBD2; cdr3_length: 14; v_call: TRBV6-1; j_call: TRBJ2-3; clone_size: .; cdr3_aa: CASSPLAGGDTQYF; cdr3_nt: TGTGCCAGCAGTCCCCTAGCGGGAGGAGATACGCAGTATTTT
d_call: TRBD1; cdr3_length: 15; v_call: TRBV30; j_call: TRBJ1-4; clone_size: once; cdr3_aa: CAWSVRQGVGEKLFF; cdr3_nt: TGTGCCTGGAGCGTCCGACAGGGCGTAGGTGAAAAACTGTTTTTT
d_call: TRBD1; cdr3_length: 15; v_call: TRBV19; j_call: TRBJ1-1; clone_size: .; cdr3_aa: CASSIVWTGATEAFF; cdr3_nt: TGTGCCAGTAGTATAGTCTGGACAGGGGCCACTGAAGCTTTCTTT
d_call: .; cdr3_length: 15; v_call: TRBV5-4; j_call: TRBJ2-1; clone_size: .; cdr3_aa: CASSLDKSSYNEQFF; cdr3_nt: TGTGCCAGCAGCCTCGACAAAAGCTCCTACAATGAGCAGTTCTTC
d_call: TRBD1; cdr3_length: 15; v_call: TRBV11-2; j_call: TRBJ1-3; clone_size: few; cdr3_aa: CASSPQGQGADTIYF; cdr3_nt: TGTGCCAGCAGCCCGCAAGGACAGGGGGCGGACACCATATATTTT
d_call: .; cdr3_length: 14; v_call: TRBV5-1; j_call: TRBJ2-7; clone_size: .; cdr3_aa: CASSLGSYYYEQYF; cdr3_nt: TGCGCCAGCAGCTTGGGCAGTTATTACTACGAGCAGTACTTC
d_call: TRBD1; cdr3_length: 15; v_call: TRBV18; j_call: TRBJ1-3; clone_size: .; cdr3_aa: CASSPGQGAGNTIYF; cdr3_nt: TGTGCCAGCTCACCGGGACAGGGGGCTGGAAACACCATATATTTT
d_call: .; cdr3_length: 16; v_call: TRBV30; j_call: TRBJ1-2; clone_size: .; cdr3_aa: CAWSVGGSPQTYGYTF; cdr3_nt: TGTGCCTGGAGTGTAGGCGGGAGCCCTCAAACCTATGGCTACACCTTC
d_call: TRBD2; cdr3_length: 14; v_call: TRBV19; j_call: TRBJ2-1; clone_size: .; cdr3_aa: CASSYGGAYNEQFF; cdr3_nt: TGTGCCAGTAGTTATGGGGGGGCCTACAATGAGCAGTTCTTC
d_call: .; cdr3_length: 14; v_call: TRBV29-1; j_call: TRBJ1-2; clone_size: few; cdr3_aa: CSVESRGGINGYTF; cdr3_nt: TGCAGCGTTGAAAGTCGGGGGGGTATCAATGGCTACACCTTC
d_call: TRBD1; cdr3_length: 14; v_call: TRBV2; j_call: TRBJ1-1; clone_size: .; cdr3_aa: CASSRQGQGTEAFF; cdr3_nt: TGTGCCAGCAGTCGACAGGGGCAGGGGACTGAAGCTTTCTTT
d_call: TRBD1; cdr3_length: 16; v_call: TRBV7-6; j_call: TRBJ2-7; clone_size: .; cdr3_aa: CASSPFWGQIYYEQYF; cdr3_nt: TGTGCCAGCAGCCCATTCTGGGGACAGATCTACTACGAGCAGTACTTC
d_call: .; cdr3_length: 14; v_call: TRBV4-1; j_call: TRBJ2-5; clone_size: .; cdr3_aa: CASSHFLYQETQYF; cdr3_nt: TGCGCCAGCAGTCACTTCCTGTACCAAGAGACCCAGTACTTC
d_call: .; cdr3_length: 13; v_call: TRBV18; j_call: TRBJ2-1; clone_size: .; cdr3_aa: CASSSGLFNEQFF; cdr3_nt: TGTGCCAGCTCATCGGGACTTTTCAATGAGCAGTTCTTC
d_call: .; cdr3_length: 17; v_call: TRBV4-2; j_call: TRBJ2-1; clone_size: .; cdr3_aa: CASSPYVDRGGYNEQFF; cdr3_nt: TGTGCCAGCAGCCCGTACGTCGACAGGGGAGGGTACAATGAGCAGTTCTTC
d_call: .; cdr3_length: 14; v_call: TRBV4-1; j_call: TRBJ1-1; clone_size: .; cdr3_aa: CASSQVGGNTEAFF; cdr3_nt: TGCGCCAGCAGCCAAGTCGGCGGGAACACTGAAGCTTTCTTT
d_call: TRBD1; cdr3_length: 13; v_call: TRBV7-9; j_call: TRBJ2-4; clone_size: .; cdr3_aa: CASRPQGDGIQYF; cdr3_nt: TGTGCCAGCAGGCCACAGGGGGACGGCATTCAGTACTTC
d_call: TRBD2; cdr3_length: 16; v_call: TRBV10-1; j_call: TRBJ2-1; clone_size: .; cdr3_aa: CASSESRTRVMHEQFF; cdr3_nt: TGCGCCAGCAGTGAGTCAAGGACTAGGGTCATGCATGAGCAGTTCTTC
d_call: .; cdr3_length: 17; v_call: TRBV19; j_call: TRBJ1-1; clone_size: .; cdr3_aa: CASSIFTAGRLHTEAFF; cdr3_nt: TGTGCCAGTAGTATTTTTACGGCAGGGCGGCTGCACACTGAAGCTTTCTTT
d_call: TRBD1; cdr3_length: 13; v_call: TRBV27; j_call: TRBJ2-3; clone_size: .; cdr3_aa: CASSRTGAHTQYF; cdr3_nt: TGTGCCAGCAGCCGGACAGGGGCCCATACGCAGTATTTT
d_call: TRBD1; cdr3_length: 12; v_call: TRBV30; j_call: TRBJ2-3; clone_size: .; cdr3_aa: CAWTGGADTQYF; cdr3_nt: TGTGCCTGGACAGGGGGCGCAGATACGCAGTATTTT
d_call: .; cdr3_length: 13; v_call: TRBV2; j_call: TRBJ2-7; clone_size: .; cdr3_aa: CASSDRGTYEQYF; cdr3_nt: TGTGCCAGCAGTGACAGGGGCACCTACGAGCAGTACTTC
d_call: .; cdr3_length: 14; v_call: TRBV7-8; j_call: TRBJ2-3; clone_size: .; cdr3_aa: CASSLDRNTDTQYF; cdr3_nt: TGTGCCAGCAGCTTAGACAGAAACACAGATACGCAGTATTTT
d_call: TRBD2; cdr3_length: 19; v_call: TRBV4-1; j_call: TRBJ2-6; clone_size: .; cdr3_aa: CASSQEVGGRANRANVLTF; cdr3_nt: TGCGCCAGCAGCCAAGAAGTCGGCGGGAGGGCGAATAGGGCCAACGTCCTGACTTTC
d_call: TRBD1; cdr3_length: 15; v_call: TRBV7-9; j_call: TRBJ2-3; clone_size: .; cdr3_aa: CASSLRQGSTDTQYF; cdr3_nt: TGTGCCAGCAGCCTCCGACAGGGAAGCACAGATACGCAGTATTTT
d_call: TRBD2; cdr3_length: 14; v_call: TRBV29-1; j_call: TRBJ2-1; clone_size: .; cdr3_aa: CSELTSGSYNEQFF; cdr3_nt: TGCAGCGAGCTGACTAGCGGGAGCTACAATGAGCAGTTCTTC
d_call: TRBD1; cdr3_length: 13; v_call: TRBV10-3; j_call: TRBJ1-5; clone_size: .; cdr3_aa: CAISRDRAQAQHF; cdr3_nt: TGTGCCATCAGCCGCGACAGGGCCCAGGCCCAGCATTTT
d_call: TRBD1; cdr3_length: 14; v_call: TRBV18; j_call: TRBJ1-5; clone_size: .; cdr3_aa: CASSRGTGNQPQHF; cdr3_nt: TGTGCCAGCTCACGAGGGACAGGGAATCAGCCCCAGCATTTT
d_call: .; cdr3_length: 14; v_call: TRBV30; j_call: TRBJ1-3; clone_size: .; cdr3_aa: CAWRGGQSGNTIYF; cdr3_nt: TGTGCCTGGAGAGGTGGGCAATCTGGAAACACCATATATTTT
d_call: .; cdr3_length: 15; v_call: TRBV2; j_call: TRBJ1-5; clone_size: .; cdr3_aa: CASSEVMLGAQPQHF; cdr3_nt: TGTGCCAGCAGTGAAGTAATGTTAGGGGCTCAGCCCCAGCATTTT
d_call: TRBD2; cdr3_length: 12; v_call: TRBV11-3; j_call: TRBJ2-1; clone_size: .; cdr3_aa: CASSGRGGEQFF; cdr3_nt: TGTGCCAGCAGCGGTCGGGGGGGTGAGCAGTTCTTC
d_call: .; cdr3_length: 16; v_call: TRBV27; j_call: TRBJ2-7; clone_size: .; cdr3_aa: CASSFGFPRLGYEQYF; cdr3_nt: TGTGCCAGCAGTTTCGGATTCCCTAGGCTGGGCTACGAGCAGTACTTC
d_call: .; cdr3_length: 15; v_call: TRBV27; j_call: TRBJ2-6; clone_size: .; cdr3_aa: CASSLSASGANVLTF; cdr3_nt: TGTGCCAGCAGTTTATCGGCCTCTGGGGCCAACGTCCTGACTTTC
d_call: TRBD2; cdr3_length: 16; v_call: TRBV10-1; j_call: TRBJ2-1; clone_size: .; cdr3_aa: CASSRGRGPQGDEQFF; cdr3_nt: TGCGCCAGCAGTCGCGGGAGGGGTCCCCAGGGGGATGAGCAGTTCTTC
d_call: TRBD2; cdr3_length: 15; v_call: TRBV27; j_call: TRBJ2-1; clone_size: .; cdr3_aa: CASSLTSGGGAEQFF; cdr3_nt: TGTGCCAGCAGTCTGACTAGCGGGGGTGGTGCTGAGCAGTTCTTC
d_call: TRBD2; cdr3_length: 15; v_call: TRBV6-5; j_call: TRBJ2-4; clone_size: once; cdr3_aa: CASRAQSGGKNIQYF; cdr3_nt: TGTGCCAGCAGAGCCCAATCGGGGGGAAAAAACATTCAGTACTTC
d_call: TRBD1; cdr3_length: 15; v_call: TRBV7-2; j_call: TRBJ1-6; clone_size: .; cdr3_aa: CASSSMGQGSSPLHF; cdr3_nt: TGTGCCAGCAGTTCTATGGGACAGGGCTCTTCACCCCTCCACTTT
d_call: TRBD1; cdr3_length: 15; v_call: TRBV15; j_call: TRBJ1-4; clone_size: .; cdr3_aa: CAASSRGQGNEKLFF; cdr3_nt: TGTGCCGCCAGCTCAAGGGGGCAGGGCAATGAAAAACTGTTTTTT
d_call: .; cdr3_length: 14; v_call: TRBV7-9; j_call: TRBJ1-5; clone_size: .; cdr3_aa: CASSPDRSGEPQHF; cdr3_nt: TGTGCCAGCAGCCCGGACAGATCCGGGGAGCCCCAGCATTTT
d_call: .; cdr3_length: 13; v_call: TRBV9; j_call: TRBJ1-1; clone_size: .; cdr3_aa: CASSVSGNTEAFF; cdr3_nt: TGTGCCAGCAGCGTGAGTGGGAACACTGAAGCTTTCTTT
d_call: TRBD1; cdr3_length: 14; v_call: TRBV19; j_call: TRBJ1-2; clone_size: .; cdr3_aa: CASSRQGRDYGYTF; cdr3_nt: TGTGCCAGTAGTAGACAGGGTAGGGACTATGGCTACACCTTC
d_call: .; cdr3_length: 17; v_call: TRBV5-6; j_call: TRBJ2-6; clone_size: .; cdr3_aa: CASSLVSVRLGANVLTF; cdr3_nt: TGTGCCAGCAGCTTGGTTTCGGTCCGGTTAGGGGCCAACGTCCTGACTTTC
d_call: TRBD1; cdr3_length: 13; v_call: TRBV11-3; j_call: TRBJ1-1; clone_size: .; cdr3_aa: CASSLGTGNEAFF; cdr3_nt: TGTGCCAGCAGCTTAGGGACAGGGAATGAAGCTTTCTTT
d_call: .; cdr3_length: 16; v_call: TRBV11-3; j_call: TRBJ1-3; clone_size: .; cdr3_aa: CASSPGGTSSGNTIYF; cdr3_nt: TGTGCCAGCAGTCCTGGGGGGACGAGCTCTGGAAACACCATATATTTT